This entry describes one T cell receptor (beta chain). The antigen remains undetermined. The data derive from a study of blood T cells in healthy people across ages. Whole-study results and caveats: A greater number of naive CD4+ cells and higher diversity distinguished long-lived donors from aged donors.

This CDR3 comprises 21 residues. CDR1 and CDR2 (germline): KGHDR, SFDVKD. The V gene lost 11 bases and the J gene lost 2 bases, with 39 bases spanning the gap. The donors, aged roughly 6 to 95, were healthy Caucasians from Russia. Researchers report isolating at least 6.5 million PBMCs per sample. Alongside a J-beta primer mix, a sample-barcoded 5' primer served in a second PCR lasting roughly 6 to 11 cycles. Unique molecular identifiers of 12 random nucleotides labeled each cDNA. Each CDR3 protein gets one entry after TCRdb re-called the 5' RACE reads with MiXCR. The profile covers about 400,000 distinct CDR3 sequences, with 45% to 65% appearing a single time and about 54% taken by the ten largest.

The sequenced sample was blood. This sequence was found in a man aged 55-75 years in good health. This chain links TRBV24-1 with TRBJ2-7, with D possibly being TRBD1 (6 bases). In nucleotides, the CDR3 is TGTGCCAGCCCGGGACACGAGGTTTCGTTTATTATAACCGTGCTACCCTACGAGCAGTACTTC. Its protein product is CASPGHEVSFIITVLPYEQYF.